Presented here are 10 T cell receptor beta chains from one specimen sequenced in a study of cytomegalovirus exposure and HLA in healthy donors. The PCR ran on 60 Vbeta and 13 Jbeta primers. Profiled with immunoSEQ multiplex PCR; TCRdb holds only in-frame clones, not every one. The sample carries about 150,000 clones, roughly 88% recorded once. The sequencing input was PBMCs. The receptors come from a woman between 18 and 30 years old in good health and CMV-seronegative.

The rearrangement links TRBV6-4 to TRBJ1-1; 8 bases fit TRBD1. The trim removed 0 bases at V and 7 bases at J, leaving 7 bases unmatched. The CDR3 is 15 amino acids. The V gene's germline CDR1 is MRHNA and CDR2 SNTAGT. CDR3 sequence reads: CASSDSAGQGGEAFF. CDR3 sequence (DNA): TGTGCCAGCAGTGACTCGGCCGGACAGGGCGGTGAAGCTTTCTTT.

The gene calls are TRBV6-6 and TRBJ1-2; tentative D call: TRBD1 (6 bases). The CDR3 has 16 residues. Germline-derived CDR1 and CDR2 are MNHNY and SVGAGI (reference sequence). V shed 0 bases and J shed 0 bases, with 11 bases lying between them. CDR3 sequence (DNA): TGTGCCAGCAGTTACTCTACAGGACAGCCTAACTATGGCTACACCTTC. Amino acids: CASSYSTGQPNYGYTF.

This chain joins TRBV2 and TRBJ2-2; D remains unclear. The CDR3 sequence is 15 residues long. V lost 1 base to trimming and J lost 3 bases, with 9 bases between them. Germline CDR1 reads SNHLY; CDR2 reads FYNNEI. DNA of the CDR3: TGTGCCAGCAGTGAAGTTGGCACCTACACCGGGGAGCTGTTTTTT. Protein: CASSEVGTYTGELFF.

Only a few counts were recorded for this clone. The CDR3 DNA is TGTGCCAGCAGTCTGGGACAGTGGATTCATAATTCACCCCTCCACTTT. It translates to CASSLGQWIHNSPLHF. This sequence joins TRBV28 and TRBJ1-6; TRBD1 matches 7 bases. Germline V gene lookup returns CDR1 MDHEN and CDR2 SYDVKM. The V segment lost 5 bases and the J segment 5 bases; nucleotides outside the gene matches: 9. The CDR3 has 16 residues. Full variable domain (outside the CDR3, taken from reference TRBV28 and TRBJ1-6): DVKVTQSSRYLVKRTGEKVFLECVQDMDHENMFWYRQDPGLGLRLIYFSYDVKMKEKGDIPEGYSVSREKKERFSLILESASTNQTSMYLCASSLGQWIHNSPLHFGNGTRLTVT.

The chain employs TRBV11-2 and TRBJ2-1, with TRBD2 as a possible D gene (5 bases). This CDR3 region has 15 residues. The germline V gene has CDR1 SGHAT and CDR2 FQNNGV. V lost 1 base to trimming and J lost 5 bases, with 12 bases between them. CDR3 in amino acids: CASSLVRGRDNEQFF. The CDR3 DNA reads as TGTGCCAGCAGCTTAGTCCGGGGTAGGGACAATGAGCAGTTCTTC.

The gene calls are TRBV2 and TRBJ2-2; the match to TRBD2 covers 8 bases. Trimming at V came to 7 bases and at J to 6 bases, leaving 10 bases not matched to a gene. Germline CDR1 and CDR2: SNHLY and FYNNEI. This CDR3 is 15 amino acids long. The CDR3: CASKAGGGRAGELFF. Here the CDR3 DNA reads TGTGCCAGCAAAGCCGGGGGGGGGCGCGCCGGGGAGCTGTTTTTT.

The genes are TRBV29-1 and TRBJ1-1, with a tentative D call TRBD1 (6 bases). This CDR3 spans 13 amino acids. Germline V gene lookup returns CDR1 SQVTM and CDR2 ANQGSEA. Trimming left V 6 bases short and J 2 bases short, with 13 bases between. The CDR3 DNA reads TGCAGCGTGGGGGTACAGGGTAACACTGAAGCTTTCTTT. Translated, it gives CSVGVQGNTEAFF.

The CDR3 region has the DNA TGTGCCAGTAGTACTGGACTTACAATGAACACTGAAGCTTTCTTT. Amino acids: CASSTGLTMNTEAFF. The rearrangement uses TRBV19 and TRBJ1-1; no firm D call. Germline values: CDR1 LNHDA, CDR2 SQIVND (reference sequence). The CDR3 covers 15 residues. V was trimmed by 4 bases and J by 0 bases, leaving 12 bases between them. The full variable domain, its missing parts supplied by reference TRBV19 and TRBJ1-1, is DGGITQSPKYLFRKEGQNVTLSCEQNLNHDAMYWYRQDPGQGLRLIYYSQIVNDFQKGDIAEGYSVSREKKESFPLTVTSAQKNPTAFYLCASSTGLTMNTEAFFGQGTRLTVV.

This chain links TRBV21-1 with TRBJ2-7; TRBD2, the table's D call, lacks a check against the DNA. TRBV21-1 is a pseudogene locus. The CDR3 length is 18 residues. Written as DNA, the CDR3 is TGTGCCAGCAGCAAAGAAGGACTAGCGGGGGTACCCTCCTACGAGCAGTACTTC. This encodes CASSKEGLAGVPSYEQYF.

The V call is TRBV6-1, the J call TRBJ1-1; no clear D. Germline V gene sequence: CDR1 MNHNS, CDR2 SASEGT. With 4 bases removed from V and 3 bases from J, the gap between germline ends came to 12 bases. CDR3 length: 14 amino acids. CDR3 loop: CASSVRETDTEAFF. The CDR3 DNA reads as TGTGCCAGCAGTGTGAGGGAAACGGACACTGAAGCTTTCTTT.